This is a list of T cell receptor beta chains from one sample in a study of tumor-infiltrating lymphocytes in localized non-small cell lung cancer. The protocol was immunoSEQ multiplex PCR, while the TCRdb copy is restricted to in-frame clones and leaves out a portion. The table includes about 8,400 clones, 65% to 85% detected once. Sequencing was done on a sample of uninvolved lung tissue not adjacent to the tumor. Receptors were obtained from a human donor with non-small cell lung cancer. The CDR3 runs from the conserved cysteine through the conserved F or W. Fields, in order: clone size, J gene, D gene, V gene, CDR3 DNA, CDR3 protein. The D gene is left open where the match is weak. Size is omitted from some rows. Given values are once, few, many or a class for expanded clones.

clone size: -; J gene: TRBJ2-1; D gene: -; V gene: TRBV18; CDR3 DNA: TGTGCCAGCTCATTTGGTGAGGATGAGCAGTTCTTC; CDR3 protein: CASSFGEDEQFF
clone size: -; J gene: TRBJ1-2; D gene: -; V gene: TRBV5-1; CDR3 DNA: TGCGCCAGCAGCCAACTCACAGGGAACTATGGCTACACCTTC; CDR3 protein: CASSQLTGNYGYTF
clone size: -; J gene: TRBJ1-3; D gene: -; V gene: TRBV6-5; CDR3 DNA: TGTGCCAGCAGTTACGGGGGTCAAGGAAACACCATATATTTT; CDR3 protein: CASSYGGQGNTIYF
clone size: -; J gene: TRBJ2-3; D gene: -; V gene: TRBV2; CDR3 DNA: TGTGCCAGCAGTCCTATCCCGCCATCCACGCAGTATTTT; CDR3 protein: CASSPIPPSTQYF
clone size: -; J gene: TRBJ2-1; D gene: -; V gene: TRBV27; CDR3 DNA: TGTGCCAGCAGCCCCCCGGGGTACCAAATCGCTCACTCCTACAATGAGCAGTTCTTC; CDR3 protein: CASSPPGYQIAHSYNEQFF
clone size: -; J gene: TRBJ1-2; D gene: -; V gene: TRBV11-1; CDR3 DNA: TGTGCCAGCAGTCCTCAATCTAACTATGGCTACACCTTC; CDR3 protein: CASSPQSNYGYTF
clone size: -; J gene: TRBJ2-5; D gene: -; V gene: TRBV4-1; CDR3 DNA: TGCGCCAGCAGGGCCAGTCCGCAAGAGACCCAGTACTTC; CDR3 protein: CASRASPQETQYF
clone size: -; J gene: TRBJ2-3; D gene: -; V gene: TRBV4-2; CDR3 DNA: TGTGCCAGCAGCCAAGGGGGGAATACGCAGTATTTT; CDR3 protein: CASSQGGNTQYF
clone size: -; J gene: TRBJ1-1; D gene: -; V gene: TRBV30; CDR3 DNA: TGTGCCTGGACGGCTACAGCCGTCCGGAGTAGATTCTTT; CDR3 protein: CAWTATAVRSRFF
clone size: -; J gene: TRBJ1-1; D gene: -; V gene: TRBV25-1; CDR3 DNA: TGTGCCAGCAGTATTCCAGCCCGAACTGAAGCTTTCTTT; CDR3 protein: CASSIPARTEAFF
clone size: few; J gene: TRBJ2-2; D gene: -; V gene: TRBV19; CDR3 DNA: TGTGCCAGTAGTATGGATGGGGGGCGAGGGACCGGGGAGCTGTTTTTT; CDR3 protein: CASSMDGGRGTGELFF
clone size: -; J gene: TRBJ2-4; D gene: TRBD1; V gene: TRBV27; CDR3 DNA: TGTGCCAGCAGTACGATTACACCGGGACAGGGGGCGATGCTGGACATTCAGTACTTC; CDR3 protein: CASSTITPGQGAMLDIQYF
clone size: -; J gene: TRBJ1-5; D gene: TRBD1; V gene: TRBV20-1; CDR3 DNA: TGCAGTGCTACAGGGGGTCAGCCCCAGCATTTT; CDR3 protein: CSATGGQPQHF
clone size: -; J gene: TRBJ1-1; D gene: TRBD1; V gene: TRBV9; CDR3 DNA: TGTGCCAGCAGCGTAGGCAGGGGGACCACTGAAGCTTTCTTT; CDR3 protein: CASSVGRGTTEAFF
clone size: -; J gene: TRBJ1-5; D gene: -; V gene: TRBV28; CDR3 DNA: TGTGCCAGCAGTTTGGTTGACCCGGGAGAGCAGCCCCAGCATTTT; CDR3 protein: CASSLVDPGEQPQHF
clone size: -; J gene: TRBJ1-1; D gene: -; V gene: TRBV5-6; CDR3 DNA: TGTGCCAGCAGCTTAGGTAGTACTGAAGCTTTCTTT; CDR3 protein: CASSLGSTEAFF
clone size: -; J gene: TRBJ1-4; D gene: TRBD1; V gene: TRBV7-2; CDR3 DNA: TGTGCCAGCAGCTCGGACAGGAGGGAAAAACTGTTTTTT; CDR3 protein: CASSSDRREKLFF
clone size: few; J gene: TRBJ2-2; D gene: -; V gene: TRBV5-1; CDR3 DNA: TGCGCCAGCAGCTCCTCCGGGACAACGAACACCGGGGAGCTGTTTTTT; CDR3 protein: CASSSSGTTNTGELFF
clone size: -; J gene: TRBJ1-5; D gene: -; V gene: TRBV30; CDR3 DNA: TGTGCCTGGAGTGGCGGGGGAGGGGGTCAGCCCCAGCATTTT; CDR3 protein: CAWSGGGGGQPQHF
clone size: -; J gene: TRBJ2-3; D gene: TRBD2; V gene: TRBV7-2; CDR3 DNA: TGTGCCAGCAGCTTAGTTGGAACTAGCGGGAGTACAGATACGCAGTATTTT; CDR3 protein: CASSLVGTSGSTDTQYF
clone size: few; J gene: TRBJ1-4; D gene: TRBD1; V gene: TRBV19; CDR3 DNA: TGTGCCAGTAGTTCACCCTCCGGGACAGAGTTTTTT; CDR3 protein: CASSSPSGTEFF
clone size: once; J gene: TRBJ1-4; D gene: -; V gene: TRBV5-1; CDR3 DNA: TGCGCCAGCAGCTTAAAAGGGGAAGATAATGAAAAACTGTTTTTT; CDR3 protein: CASSLKGEDNEKLFF
clone size: -; J gene: TRBJ1-1; D gene: TRBD1; V gene: TRBV6-6; CDR3 DNA: TGTGCCAGCAGTTTCCCGGGACAGGGAAGGAACACTGAAGCTTTCTTT; CDR3 protein: CASSFPGQGRNTEAFF
clone size: -; J gene: TRBJ1-1; D gene: -; V gene: TRBV6-5; CDR3 DNA: TGTGCCAGCAGTTCAACGGGGCAGGGCACTGAAGCTTTCTTT; CDR3 protein: CASSSTGQGTEAFF
clone size: -; J gene: TRBJ2-3; D gene: -; V gene: TRBV2; CDR3 DNA: TGTGCCAGCAGTGAGGACTTCGAGGGGTACACAGATACGCAGTATTTT; CDR3 protein: CASSEDFEGYTDTQYF
clone size: -; J gene: TRBJ2-7; D gene: -; V gene: TRBV11-2; CDR3 DNA: TGTGCCAGCAGACTGAACTACGAGCAGTACTTC; CDR3 protein: CASRLNYEQYF
clone size: -; J gene: TRBJ2-7; D gene: TRBD1; V gene: TRBV5-1; CDR3 DNA: TGCGCCAGCAGCTCCCGACAGGGGACTTCCTACGAGCAGTACTTC; CDR3 protein: CASSSRQGTSYEQYF
clone size: once; J gene: TRBJ2-4; D gene: TRBD2; V gene: TRBV6-1; CDR3 DNA: TGTGCCAGCAGTTGGGGACTAGGGACCAAAAACATTCAGTACTTC; CDR3 protein: CASSWGLGTKNIQYF
clone size: few; J gene: TRBJ2-1; D gene: -; V gene: TRBV28; CDR3 DNA: TGTGCCAGCAGTTTATTAAGGGGTGGGCAGTTCTTC; CDR3 protein: CASSLLRGGQFF
clone size: few; J gene: TRBJ1-1; D gene: TRBD1; V gene: TRBV11-1; CDR3 DNA: TGTGCCAGCAGCCCCGGTTCGACAGGGAGTGCTTTCTTT; CDR3 protein: CASSPGSTGSAFF
clone size: -; J gene: TRBJ2-7; D gene: TRBD2; V gene: TRBV19; CDR3 DNA: TGTGCCAGTAGTTCGGGCGGCAGAACTAGCGACAGCTCCTACGAGCAGTACTTC; CDR3 protein: CASSSGGRTSDSSYEQYF
clone size: once; J gene: TRBJ1-2; D gene: TRBD1; V gene: TRBV10-3; CDR3 DNA: TGTGCCATCAACCGACAGGGGCAAGATGGCTACACCTTC; CDR3 protein: CAINRQGQDGYTF
clone size: -; J gene: TRBJ2-5; D gene: TRBD1; V gene: TRBV10-2; CDR3 DNA: TGCGCCACTGGACAGGGAAATGGAGAGACCCAGTACTTC; CDR3 protein: CATGQGNGETQYF
clone size: once; J gene: TRBJ1-1; D gene: -; V gene: TRBV19; CDR3 DNA: TGTGCCAGTAGTATGGCCGGGACAAACACTGAAGCTTTCTTT; CDR3 protein: CASSMAGTNTEAFF
clone size: -; J gene: TRBJ2-5; D gene: -; V gene: TRBV11-2; CDR3 DNA: TGTGCCAGCAGCTTAACACTAGTAGGGGAGACCCAGTACTTC; CDR3 protein: CASSLTLVGETQYF
clone size: -; J gene: TRBJ2-7; D gene: -; V gene: TRBV2; CDR3 DNA: TGTGCCAGCGGGGACGTGTTCTCCTACGAGCAGTACTTC; CDR3 protein: CASGDVFSYEQYF
clone size: -; J gene: TRBJ1-4; D gene: -; V gene: TRBV28; CDR3 DNA: TGTGCCAGCAGTTTAAATGGAGCAACTAATGAAAAACTGTTTTTT; CDR3 protein: CASSLNGATNEKLFF
clone size: -; J gene: TRBJ2-1; D gene: TRBD2; V gene: TRBV4-2; CDR3 DNA: TGTGCCACGGGACTAGCGGGAGTATCGGGTGAGCAGTTCTTC; CDR3 protein: CATGLAGVSGEQFF
clone size: few; J gene: TRBJ1-5; D gene: -; V gene: TRBV6-1; CDR3 DNA: TGTGCCAGCAGTGAACTCTCCAGTCCCAATCAGCCCCAGCATTTT; CDR3 protein: CASSELSSPNQPQHF
clone size: -; J gene: TRBJ1-1; D gene: -; V gene: TRBV18; CDR3 DNA: TGTGCCAGCTCACCAACCGGGGAGAACACTGAAGCTTTCTTT; CDR3 protein: CASSPTGENTEAFF
clone size: few; J gene: TRBJ2-3; D gene: TRBD2; V gene: TRBV19; CDR3 DNA: TGTGCCAGTAGTTTTGGACCGACTAGCGGGATACCCACAGATACGCAGTATTTT; CDR3 protein: CASSFGPTSGIPTDTQYF
clone size: -; J gene: TRBJ1-4; D gene: -; V gene: TRBV9; CDR3 DNA: TGTGCCAGCAGCTCCTCGGGGAACAATGAAAAACTGTTTTTT; CDR3 protein: CASSSSGNNEKLFF
clone size: -; J gene: TRBJ2-4; D gene: TRBD2; V gene: TRBV10-2; CDR3 DNA: TGCGCCAGCAAAGCGGGACTAGCCGTAGGCATTCAGTACTTC; CDR3 protein: CASKAGLAVGIQYF
clone size: few; J gene: TRBJ1-5; D gene: TRBD1; V gene: TRBV6-1; CDR3 DNA: TGTGCCAGCAGTGCCAGGGGGCCACAGAGCAATCAGCCCCAGCATTTT; CDR3 protein: CASSARGPQSNQPQHF
clone size: -; J gene: TRBJ2-5; D gene: -; V gene: TRBV19; CDR3 DNA: TGTGCCAGTAGTATAAGAGAGGGGGGACCAGACATGGAGACCCAGTACTTC; CDR3 protein: CASSIREGGPDMETQYF
clone size: few; J gene: TRBJ2-1; D gene: -; V gene: TRBV12-5; CDR3 DNA: TGTGCTAGTGGTTTGGGACGGGACAATGAGCAGTTCTTC; CDR3 protein: CASGLGRDNEQFF
clone size: -; J gene: TRBJ2-7; D gene: -; V gene: TRBV27; CDR3 DNA: TGTGCCAGCAGTTTTGCGGGGGCGAATTACGAGCAGTACTTC; CDR3 protein: CASSFAGANYEQYF
clone size: -; J gene: TRBJ2-7; D gene: TRBD1; V gene: TRBV18; CDR3 DNA: TGTGCCAGCTCAGGACAGGGGGCGCGAGTGTCCGAGCAGTACTTC; CDR3 protein: CASSGQGARVSEQYF
clone size: -; J gene: TRBJ1-1; D gene: -; V gene: TRBV10-3; CDR3 DNA: TGTGCCATCAGGGTAGGGGAAGACACTGAAGCTTTCTTT; CDR3 protein: CAIRVGEDTEAFF
clone size: -; J gene: TRBJ1-5; D gene: -; V gene: TRBV28; CDR3 DNA: TGTGCCAGCAGTTTTCAGGGTAGCAATCAGCCCCAGCATTTT; CDR3 protein: CASSFQGSNQPQHF
clone size: -; J gene: TRBJ2-3; D gene: -; V gene: TRBV28; CDR3 DNA: TGTGCCAGCAGTATGACAAGGGGCGGCACAGATACGCAGTATTTT; CDR3 protein: CASSMTRGGTDTQYF
clone size: -; J gene: TRBJ2-5; D gene: -; V gene: TRBV30; CDR3 DNA: TGTGCCTGGAGAAGGGGAGAGACCCAGTACTTC; CDR3 protein: CAWRRGETQYF
clone size: -; J gene: TRBJ2-5; D gene: TRBD1; V gene: TRBV5-1; CDR3 DNA: TGCGCCAGCGGAAGGGGACAGCAAGAGACCCAGTACTTC; CDR3 protein: CASGRGQQETQYF
clone size: -; J gene: TRBJ2-7; D gene: -; V gene: TRBV29-1; CDR3 DNA: TGCAGCGTCACCACCCCGGTGTCACCCTCCTACGAGCAGTACTTC; CDR3 protein: CSVTTPVSPSYEQYF